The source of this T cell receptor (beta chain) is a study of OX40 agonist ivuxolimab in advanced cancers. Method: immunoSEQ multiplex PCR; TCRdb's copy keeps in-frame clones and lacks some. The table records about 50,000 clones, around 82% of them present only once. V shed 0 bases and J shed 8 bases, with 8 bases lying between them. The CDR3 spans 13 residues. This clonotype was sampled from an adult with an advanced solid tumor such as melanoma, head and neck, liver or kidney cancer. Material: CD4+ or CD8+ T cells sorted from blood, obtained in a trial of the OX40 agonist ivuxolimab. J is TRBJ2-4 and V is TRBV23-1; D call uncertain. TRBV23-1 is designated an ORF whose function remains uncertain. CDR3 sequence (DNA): TGCGCCAGCAGTCAATCGGTCGCGGACATTCAGTACTTC. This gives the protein CASSQSVADIQYF.